The 20 T cell receptor beta chains in this list originate from one sample, sequenced in a study of patients and donors after allogeneic stem cell transplantation (dated by TCRdb to between 2020 and 2021). Library preparation used RT-PCR. Reads for this sample came from a NextSeq 550. The public reads were quality trimmed at Q25 with fastp and then assembled into clones with MiXCR by TCRdb, keeping productive beta chains. Every entry covers one CDR3 protein and lists the most common genes and DNA from its rows. For this sample there are about 23,000 distinct CDR3 sequences; 29% appear just once. The top ten hold roughly half of the sample. The sequencing input was blood, either unsorted or a sorted T cell fraction (not recorded which). These receptor sequences come from a human donor who was either an allogeneic HSCT recipient or a stem cell or donor lymphocyte infusion donor (not recorded which). It is not recorded whose cells these are; they may come from a transplant donor.

The V call is TRBV20-1, the J call TRBJ1-2, with D maybe TRBD1 (6 bases). The germline V gene has CDR1 DFQATT and CDR2 SNEGSKA (reference sequence). The CDR3 has 9 amino acids. The CDR3 region is CRGGYGYTF. The CDR3 nucleotides read TGCAGAGGGGGGTATGGCTACACCTTC.

This clonotype was observed a few times. This chain connects TRBV7-8 to TRBJ2-1, with D maybe TRBD1 (5 bases). Germline V lookup: CDR1 SGHVS, CDR2 FQNEAQ. Trimming removed 1 base at V and 6 bases at J, with 7 bases between. CDR3 length: 13 amino acids. CDR3: CASSLVRGNEQFF. The CDR3 DNA follows: TGTGCCAGCAGCTTAGTTAGGGGCAATGAGCAGTTCTTC.

This clonotype has only a few counts. This rearrangement joins TRBV5-8 to TRBJ1-6; possible D gene TRBD1, 6 bases. This CDR3 contains 13 residues. CDR1 is SGHTS, CDR2 YDEGEE, per germline. Trimming cost V 7 bases and J 10 bases, with 15 bases left between them. DNA for the CDR3: TGTGCCAGCCTGACCAGGGGATGGTCACCCCTCCACTTT. This codes for CASLTRGWSPLHF. Drawing the rest from reference TRBV5-8 and TRBJ1-6, the complete variable domain is EAGVTQSPTHLIKTRGQQATLRCSPISGHTSVYWYQQALGLGLQFLLWYDEGEERNRGNFPPRFSGRQFPNYSSELNVNALELEDSALYLCASLTRGWSPLHFGNGTRLTVT.

This clonotype has ten or more counts. The gene calls are TRBV11-2 and TRBJ2-5, with TRBD2 identical over 8 bases. The germline V gene encodes CDR1 SGHAT and CDR2 FQNNGV. V lost 2 bases, J lost 5 bases, and 7 bases stayed unmatched. This CDR3 region has 15 residues. For the CDR3, the DNA is TGTGCCAGCAGCTTAAGGGGTAGCGGGGTCGAGACCCAGTACTTC. Translation gives CASSLRGSGVETQYF. The variable domain in full, completed from reference TRBV11-2 and TRBJ2-5, reads EAGVAQSPRYKIIEKRQSVAFWCNPISGHATLYWYQQILGQGPKLLIQFQNNGVVDDSQLPKDRFSAERLKGVDSTLKIQPAKLEDSAVYLCASSLRGSGVETQYFGPGTRLLVL.

Only a few counts were recorded for this clonotype. The chain couples TRBV24-1 to TRBJ2-1, with 9 positions matching TRBD2. The V gene's germline CDR1 is KGHDR and CDR2 SFDVKD. The CDR3 runs to 16 residues. V dropped 3 bases and J dropped 8; count of bases not matched to a gene: 10. The CDR3 loop is CATSDGRAGGPDEQFF. The CDR3 region has the DNA TGTGCCACCAGTGATGGGAGAGCGGGGGGCCCCGATGAGCAGTTCTTC.

The V gene is TRBV12-3 or TRBV12-4, the J gene TRBJ2-5, with TRBD1 matching 9 bases. Trimming at V came to 5 bases and at J to 4 bases, leaving 5 bases not matched to a gene. The CDR3 consists of 14 residues. Here the CDR3 DNA reads TGTGCCAGCAGTCGGACAGGGGCAGGAGAGACCCAGTACTTC. Its translation is CASSRTGAGETQYF.

This clonotype was counted at least ten times. The rearrangement joins TRBV20-1 to TRBJ2-7; unclear D gene. CDR1 and CDR2 (germline): DFQATT, SNEGSKA (reference sequence). The CDR3 extends over 12 amino acids. V lost 6 bases, J lost 3 bases, and 12 bases lay in between. The DNA of the CDR3 is TGCAGTGCACTCGGAAGAGGCTACGAGCAGTACTTC. Its translation: CSALGRGYEQYF.

V and J are TRBV5-6 and TRBJ2-5, with D uncertain. The CDR3 consists of 13 residues. V lost 2 bases to trimming and J lost 4 bases, with 9 bases between them. Germline-derived CDR1 and CDR2 are SGHDT and YYEEEE. CDR3 bases: TGTGCCAGCAGCTTAGGATACCGAGAGACCCAGTACTTC. This codes for CASSLGYRETQYF.

As to this clonotype: A junction end diverges from the germline sequence, so it may reflect a read error. This chain links TRBV6-2 or TRBV6-3 with TRBJ1-4, with 8 bases lining up with TRBD1. The CDR3 totals 17 residues. Germline lookup yields CDR1 MNHEY and CDR2 SVGEGT. The CDR3 region is CASSHSDRVDQNEKLFF. The CDR3 DNA follows: TGTGCCAGCAGTCACTCGGACAGGGTAGATCAGAATGAAAAACTGTTTTTT.

This clonotype was observed a handful of times. The genes are TRBV5-5 and TRBJ1-6; maybe TRBD1 (6 bases). Trimming cost V 3 bases and J 10 bases, with 14 bases left between them. In germline, CDR1 is SGHKS, CDR2 YYEKEE (reference sequence). The CDR3 contains 14 residues. Written as DNA, the CDR3 is TGTGCCAGCAGCTCGGCAGGGGATCGCTCACCCCTCCACTTT. Translated, it gives CASSSAGDRSPLHF.

The J gene is TRBJ1-3, the V gene TRBV6-6; D is uncertain. The CDR3 has 12 amino acids. Germline V gene sequence: CDR1 MNHNY, CDR2 SVGAGI (reference sequence). V shed 5 bases and J shed 9 bases, with 11 bases lying between them. In DNA form, the CDR3 reads TGTGCCAGCAGTCCCCCGCGGAGCACCATATATTTT. It is translated as CASSPPRSTIYF.

The J gene is TRBJ1-2, the V gene TRBV7-2; D gene uncertain. Germline CDR1 reads SGHTA; CDR2 reads FQGNSA. Trimming pared 0 bases from V and 8 bases from J, leaving 13 bases between. CDR3 length: 14 amino acids. The chain's CDR3 is CASSLAKALGGYTF. Here the CDR3 DNA reads TGTGCCAGCAGCTTAGCGAAGGCTTTAGGGGGCTACACCTTC.

The chain is built from TRBV15 and TRBJ1-6; TRBD1 might be the D (5 bases). The germline CDR1 and CDR2 sequences are LNHNV and YYDKDF (reference sequence). The CDR3 runs 18 residues. V gave up 0 bases and J gave up 2 bases, with 14 bases separating them. The CDR3 DNA reads TGTGCCACCAGCAGAGATGTTGGAGGGGATGCCTATAATTCACCCCTCCACTTT. Residues: CATSRDVGGDAYNSPLHF.

This clonotype has ten or more counts. The CDR3 region is CASNKIRTPGNTEAFF. The CDR3 nucleotides are TGTGCCAGCAATAAAATCAGAACACCTGGGAACACTGAAGCTTTCTTT. This chain connects TRBV6-5 to TRBJ1-1; D ambiguous. Trimming shortened V by 7 bases and J by 1 base, and 19 bases separated the two germline ends. This CDR3 is built from 16 residues. Per germline, CDR1 MNHEY and CDR2 SVGAGI.

The gene calls are TRBV7-2 and TRBJ1-2; D uncertain. Trimming removed 4 bases from V and 8 bases from J, with 11 bases in between. Germline CDR1 and CDR2: SGHTA and FQGNSA. The CDR3 loop spans 12 amino acids. Written as DNA, the CDR3 is TGTGCCAGCAGCTCGTATATCCGGGGCTACACCTTC. Translation gives CASSSYIRGYTF. Filled out from reference TRBV7-2 and TRBJ1-2, the complete variable domain reads GAGVSQSPSNKVTEKGKDVELRCDPISGHTALYWYRQSLGQGLEFLIYFQGNSAPDKSGLPSDRFSAERTGGSVSTLTIQRTQQEDSAVYLCASSSYIRGYTFGSGTRLTVV.

J is TRBJ1-2 and V is TRBV7-2; no firm D call. The CDR3 is 14 residues long. V lost 1 base and J 7 bases, leaving 13 bases between the germline ends. The germline V gene encodes CDR1 SGHTA and CDR2 FQGNSA. The CDR3 is CASSLGSTWGGYTF. The CDR3 nucleotides read TGTGCCAGCAGCTTAGGGTCGACATGGGGTGGCTACACCTTC.

The J gene is TRBJ2-1, the V gene TRBV5-1; either TRBD1 or TRBD2 may supply D (6 bases each). Trimming cost V 0 bases and J 2 bases, with 12 bases left between them. The CDR3 spans 16 residues. In germline, CDR1 is SGHRS, CDR2 YFSETQ. The CDR3 loop is CASSLVVGGPYNEQFF. The CDR3 nucleotides read TGCGCCAGCAGCTTGGTGGTTGGGGGGCCCTACAATGAGCAGTTCTTC.

The chain couples TRBV18 to TRBJ1-6; TRBD1 agrees at 7 bases. J lost 9 bases, V lost 5 bases, and 10 bases had no gene match. This CDR3 is built from 15 residues. Germline V gene sequence: CDR1 KGHSH, CDR2 LQKENI. CDR3 sequence: CASSTLTGEVSPLHF. CDR3 nucleotide sequence: TGTGCCAGCTCAACCCTAACAGGGGAGGTTTCACCCCTCCACTTT. Drawing the rest from reference TRBV18 and TRBJ1-6, the complete variable domain is NAGVMQNPRHLVRRRGQEARLRCSPMKGHSHVYWYRQLPEEGLKFMVYLQKENIIDESGMPKERFSAEFPKEGPSILRIQQVVRGDSAAYFCASSTLTGEVSPLHFGNGTRLTVT.

This rearrangement joins TRBV12-3 or TRBV12-4 to TRBJ1-1; unclear D gene. With 3 bases removed from V and 1 base from J, the gap between germline ends came to 9 bases. The CDR3 extends over 14 amino acids. CDR3 in DNA: TGTGCCAGCAGTTTTGGGAGCCCGAACACTGAAGCTTTCTTT. As protein: CASSFGSPNTEAFF.

The chain couples TRBV7-3 to TRBJ1-2, with 7 bases that match TRBD1. The CDR3 consists of 15 residues. V trimming: 5 bases; J trimming: 2 bases; junction bases outside the gene matches: 8. Germline CDR1 is SGHTA and CDR2 is FQGTGA. CDR3 amino acids: CASSPQGGLNYGYTF. The CDR3 nucleotides are TGTGCCAGCAGCCCGCAGGGGGGTCTAAACTATGGCTACACCTTC. Full variable domain (remainder filled in from reference TRBV7-3 and TRBJ1-2): GAGVSQTPSNKVTEKGKYVELRCDPISGHTALYWYRQSLGQGPEFLIYFQGTGAADDSGLPNDRFFAVRPEGSVSTLKIQRTERGDSAVYLCASSPQGGLNYGYTFGSGTRLTVV.